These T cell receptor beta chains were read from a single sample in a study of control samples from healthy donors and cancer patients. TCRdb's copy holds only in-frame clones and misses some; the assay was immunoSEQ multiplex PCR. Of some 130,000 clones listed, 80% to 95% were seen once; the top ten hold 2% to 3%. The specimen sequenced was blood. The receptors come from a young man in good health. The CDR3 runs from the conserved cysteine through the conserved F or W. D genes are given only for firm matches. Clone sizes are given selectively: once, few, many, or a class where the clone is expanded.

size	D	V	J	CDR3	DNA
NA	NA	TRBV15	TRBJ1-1	CATSRDKEGSAEAFF	TGTGCCACCAGCAGAGATAAAGAGGGTTCGGCTGAAGCTTTCTTT
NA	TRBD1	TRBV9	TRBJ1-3	CASSGGDRGPSGNTIYF	TGTGCCAGCAGCGGGGGGGACAGGGGCCCCTCTGGAAACACCATATATTTT
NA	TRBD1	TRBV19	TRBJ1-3	CASSQNRGPGNTIYF	TGTGCCAGTAGTCAGAACAGGGGGCCTGGAAACACCATATATTTT
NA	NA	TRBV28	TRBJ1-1	CASSLPQLTEAFF	TGTGCCAGCAGTTTACCACAGCTCACTGAAGCTTTCTTT
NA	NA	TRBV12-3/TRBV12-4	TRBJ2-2	CASSFFGELFF	TGTGCCAGCAGTTTTTTCGGGGAGCTGTTTTTT
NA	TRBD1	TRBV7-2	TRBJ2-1	CASSLGPGGQGSTQFF	TGTGCCAGCAGCTTAGGCCCGGGGGGACAGGGTTCTACGCAGTTCTTC
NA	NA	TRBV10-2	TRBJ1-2	CASSESGGTLYGYTF	TGCGCCAGCAGTGAGTCTGGGGGGACGTTATATGGCTACACCTTC
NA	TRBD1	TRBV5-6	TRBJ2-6	CASRGTGSTGANVLTF	TGTGCCAGCAGGGGGACAGGGTCTACTGGGGCCAACGTCCTGACTTTC
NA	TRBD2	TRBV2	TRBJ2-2	CASSGLAGGYGELFF	TGTGCCAGCAGTGGACTAGCGGGGGGGTACGGGGAGCTGTTTTTT
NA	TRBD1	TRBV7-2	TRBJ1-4	CASAADRGDEKLFF	TGTGCCAGTGCGGCCGACAGGGGGGATGAAAAACTGTTTTTT
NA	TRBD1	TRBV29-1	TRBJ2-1	CSVEDRDRGDEQFF	TGCAGCGTTGAAGACCGGGACAGGGGCGATGAGCAGTTCTTC
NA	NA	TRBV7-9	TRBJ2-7	CASSLAGEPRGHEQYF	TGTGCCAGCAGCTTAGCTGGGGAGCCAAGGGGCCACGAGCAGTACTTC
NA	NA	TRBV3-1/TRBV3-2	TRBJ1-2	CASSQASLGYTF	TGTGCCAGCAGCCAAGCCAGTCTTGGCTACACCTTC
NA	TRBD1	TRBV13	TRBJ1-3	CASSQDFGTGTSGNTIYF	TGTGCCAGCAGCCAAGATTTTGGGACAGGTACCTCTGGAAACACCATATATTTT
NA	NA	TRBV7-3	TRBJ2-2	CASSPQGRERAGELFF	TGTGCCAGCAGCCCACAGGGGCGGGAGAGGGCCGGGGAGCTGTTTTTT
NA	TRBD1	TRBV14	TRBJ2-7	CASSQTGVGEQYF	TGTGCCAGCAGCCAAACAGGGGTAGGCGAGCAGTACTTC
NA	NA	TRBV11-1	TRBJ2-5	CASSLGRSWQETQYF	TGTGCCAGCAGCCTGGGGCGATCTTGGCAAGAGACCCAGTACTTC
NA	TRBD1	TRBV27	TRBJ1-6	CASSLDGTVYSPLHF	TGTGCCAGCAGTTTGGACGGGACAGTTTATTCACCCCTCCACTTT
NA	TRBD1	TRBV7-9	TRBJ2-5	CASSLLPRGLQETQYF	TGTGCCAGCAGCTTACTACCCAGGGGGCTTCAAGAGACCCAGTACTTC
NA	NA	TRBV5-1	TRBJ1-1	CASSFTANTEAFF	TGCGCCAGCAGCTTTACAGCGAACACTGAAGCTTTCTTT
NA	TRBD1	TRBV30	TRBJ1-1	CAWSSGQGRWAFF	TGTGCCTGGAGTAGCGGACAGGGCAGGTGGGCTTTCTTT
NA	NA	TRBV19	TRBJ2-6	CASSIWELSGANVLTF	TGTGCCAGTAGTATTTGGGAACTCTCTGGGGCCAACGTCCTGACTTTC
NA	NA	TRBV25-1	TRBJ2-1	CASSEQTGYNEQFF	TGTGCCAGCAGTGAGCAAACAGGCTACAATGAGCAGTTCTTC
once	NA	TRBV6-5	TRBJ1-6	CASSYVGDDSPLHF	TGTGCCAGCAGTTATGTGGGGGACGACTCACCCCTCCACTTT
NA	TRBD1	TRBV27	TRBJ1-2	CASSFEQGYGYTF	TGTGCCAGCAGTTTCGAACAGGGGTATGGCTACACCTTC
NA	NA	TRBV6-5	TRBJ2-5	CASSFQGRSLGTQYF	TGTGCCAGCAGTTTCCAAGGGCGGTCCCTCGGGACCCAGTACTTC
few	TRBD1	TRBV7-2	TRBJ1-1	CASSVTGKGAEAFF	TGTGCCAGCAGCGTGACAGGGAAAGGTGCTGAAGCTTTCTTT
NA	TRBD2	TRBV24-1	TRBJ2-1	CATSDPVAGGASSYNEQFF	TGTGCCACCAGTGATCCGGTAGCGGGAGGGGCTAGCTCCTACAATGAGCAGTTCTTC
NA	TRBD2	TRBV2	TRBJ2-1	CASSVRTSSNEQFF	TGTGCCAGCAGTGTGAGGACTAGCAGCAATGAGCAGTTCTTC
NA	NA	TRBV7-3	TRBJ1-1	CASSLNRVTEAFF	TGTGCCAGCAGCCTTAACAGGGTTACTGAAGCTTTCTTT
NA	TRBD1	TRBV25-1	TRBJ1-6	CASSESGQGADNSPLHF	TGTGCCAGCAGTGAATCCGGACAGGGGGCCGATAATTCACCCCTCCACTTT
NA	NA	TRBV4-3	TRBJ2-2	CASSQEGAGGNTGELFF	TGCGCCAGCAGCCAAGAAGGCGCGGGCGGGAACACCGGGGAGCTGTTTTTT
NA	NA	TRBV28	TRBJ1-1	CASSPGGGTEAFF	TGTGCCAGCAGTCCGGGGGGGGGCACTGAAGCTTTCTTT
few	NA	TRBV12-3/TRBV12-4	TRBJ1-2	CASSLGEGRGYTF	TGTGCCAGCAGTTTAGGGGAGGGGCGAGGCTACACCTTC
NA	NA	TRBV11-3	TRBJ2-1	CASSLNQNNEQFF	TGTGCCAGCAGCTTAAACCAGAACAATGAGCAGTTCTTC
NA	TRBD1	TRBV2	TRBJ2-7	CASNAGGYEQYF	TGTGCCAGCAATGCAGGGGGCTACGAGCAGTACTTC
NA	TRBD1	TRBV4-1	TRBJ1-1	CASSQSPGQDYTEAFF	TGCGCCAGCAGCCAATCCCCGGGACAGGACTACACTGAAGCTTTCTTT
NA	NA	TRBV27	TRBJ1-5	CASSFRAGHNQPQHF	TGTGCCAGCAGTTTTCGAGCAGGGCACAATCAGCCCCAGCATTTT
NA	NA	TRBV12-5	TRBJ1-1	CASGLGANLWNTEAFF	TGTGCTAGTGGTTTGGGGGCGAACCTTTGGAACACTGAAGCTTTCTTT
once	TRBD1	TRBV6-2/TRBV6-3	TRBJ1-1	CASSTNRGGTEAFF	TGTGCCAGCAGTACAAACAGGGGTGGCACTGAAGCTTTCTTT
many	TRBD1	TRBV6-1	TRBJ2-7	CASSEIGTGGFEQYF	TGTGCCAGCAGTGAAATAGGGACAGGGGGCTTCGAGCAGTACTTC
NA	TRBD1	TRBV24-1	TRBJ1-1	CATSDSAKGARTEAFF	TGTGCCACCAGTGACTCCGCGAAGGGGGCCCGCACTGAAGCTTTCTTT
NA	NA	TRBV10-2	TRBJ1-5	CASSEGGYSNQPQHF	TGCGCCAGCAGTGAAGGGGGGTATAGCAATCAGCCCCAGCATTTT
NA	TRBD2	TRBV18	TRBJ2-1	CASSPRTSGSRGNEQFF	TGTGCCAGCTCACCACGGACTAGCGGGAGTCGGGGCAATGAGCAGTTCTTC
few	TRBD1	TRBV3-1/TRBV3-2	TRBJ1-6	CASRKADRYLHSPLHF	TGTGCCAGCAGAAAAGCGGACAGGTACCTCCATTCACCCCTCCACTTT
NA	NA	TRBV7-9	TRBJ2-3	CASSLDGIGTDTQYF	TGTGCCAGCAGCTTAGACGGTATCGGCACAGATACGCAGTATTTT
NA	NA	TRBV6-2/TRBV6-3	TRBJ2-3	CASSYRLADTQYF	TGTGCCAGCAGTTACCGGCTAGCGGATACGCAGTATTTT
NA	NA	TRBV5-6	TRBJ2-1	CASSGGWSSYNEQFF	TGTGCCAGCAGCGGGGGATGGTCGAGCTACAATGAGCAGTTCTTC
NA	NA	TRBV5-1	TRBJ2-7	CASSLAGRSYEQYF	TGCGCCAGCAGCTTGGCCGGCAGGAGCTACGAGCAGTACTTC
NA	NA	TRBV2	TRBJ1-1	CASSETDGGAAFF	TGTGCCAGCAGTGAGACGGACGGGGGGGCAGCTTTCTTT
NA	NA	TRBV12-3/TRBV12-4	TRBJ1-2	CASSYRVKYGYTF	TGTGCCAGCAGTTACAGGGTAAAATATGGCTACACCTTC
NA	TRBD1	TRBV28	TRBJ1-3	CASSTPDRDLPGNTIYF	TGTGCCAGCAGCACACCGGACAGGGACCTTCCTGGAAACACCATATATTTT
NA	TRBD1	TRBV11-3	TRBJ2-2	CASSVDRGQGAWTGELFF	TGTGCCAGCAGCGTAGACCGGGGGCAGGGGGCTTGGACCGGGGAGCTGTTTTTT
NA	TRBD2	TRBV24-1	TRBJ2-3	CATSDFTSGRGFGAQYF	TGTGCCACCAGTGATTTCACTAGCGGGAGAGGTTTTGGTGCGCAGTATTTT